The rows below give T cell receptor beta chains drawn from one sample of a study of OX40 agonist ivuxolimab in advanced cancers. Profiled with immunoSEQ multiplex PCR; TCRdb holds only in-frame clones, not every one. The sample includes over 45,000 clones, 82% of them seen just once. The source material was CD4+ or CD8+ T cells sorted from blood, sampled in a trial of the OX40 agonist ivuxolimab. The receptors shown here come from an adult with an advanced solid tumor such as melanoma, head and neck, liver or kidney cancer. Both conserved end residues are part of each CDR3. D genes are given only for firm matches. Clone size is stated in some rows and not others, as once, few, many or a class when expanded.

TRBJ1-1 TRBD1 . TRBV5-1 CASRELQGSAEAFF TGCGCCAGCAGGGAACTACAGGGGTCGGCTGAAGCTTTCTTT
TRBJ1-1 TRBD1 . TRBV5-1 CASSSNRQGGVENTEAFF TGCGCCAGCAGCTCCAACCGACAGGGCGGCGTGGAGAACACTGAAGCTTTCTTT
TRBJ1-3 . . TRBV5-4 CASSAGPRVGGNTIYF TGTGCCAGCAGCGCGGGACCAAGAGTGGGGGGAAACACCATATATTTT
TRBJ2-7 . . TRBV6-1 CASGLLSSYEQYF TGTGCCAGCGGCCTACTTAGCTCCTACGAGCAGTACTTC
TRBJ1-1 . . TRBV11-2 CASSLAWNTEAFF TGTGCCAGCAGCTTAGCGTGGAACACTGAAGCTTTCTTT
TRBJ2-7 TRBD1 . TRBV7-3 CASSPGPTGQGAYEQYF TGTGCCAGCAGCCCCGGACCCACAGGACAGGGAGCCTACGAGCAGTACTTC
TRBJ2-2 . . TRBV28 CASSFMAGELFF TGTGCCAGCAGTTTTATGGCCGGGGAGCTGTTTTTT
TRBJ1-2 TRBD1 large TRBV9 CASSGTGVGYTF TGTGCCAGCAGCGGGACAGGGGTTGGCTACACCTTC
TRBJ1-2 . . TRBV7-8 CASSTKQGGDGYTF TGTGCCAGCAGCACAAAACAGGGTGGTGATGGCTACACCTTC
TRBJ1-5 TRBD1 . TRBV30 CAWSVQGDQPQHF TGTGCCTGGAGTGTACAGGGGGACCAGCCCCAGCATTTT
TRBJ2-3 . . TRBV11-3 CASSLGNRGSGPQYF TGTGCCAGCAGCTTAGGCAATAGGGGCTCAGGACCGCAGTATTTT
TRBJ2-1 TRBD2 few TRBV27 CASRRLAGGPSYNEQFF TGTGCCAGCAGGCGCCTAGCGGGGGGGCCGTCCTACAATGAGCAGTTCTTC
TRBJ2-1 TRBD2 . TRBV7-2 CASSRTRSYNEQFF TGTGCCAGCAGCAGGACTAGGTCCTACAATGAGCAGTTCTTC
TRBJ2-7 . . TRBV7-2 CASSLDTMVQYF TGTGCCAGCTCACTGGACACGATGGTGCAGTACTTC
TRBJ1-3 . . TRBV4-2 CASSQDFGNTIYF TGTGCCAGCAGCCAAGATTTTGGAAACACCATATATTTT
TRBJ2-1 TRBD1 . TRBV25-1 CASSTQQGANEQFF TGTGCCAGCAGTACTCAACAGGGGGCTAATGAGCAGTTCTTC
TRBJ1-2 . . TRBV5-6 CASSPTGRSDYGYTF TGTGCCAGCAGCCCCACGGGGAGGTCTGACTATGGCTACACCTTC
TRBJ1-2 . . TRBV30 CAWTQGLNYGYTF TGTGCCTGGACCCAGGGGCTTAACTATGGCTACACCTTC
TRBJ1-6 . . TRBV30 CARTGPGANSPLHF TGTGCCCGGACCGGGCCGGGGGCCAATTCACCCCTCCACTTT
TRBJ1-6 . . TRBV18 CASSPPSPGGNSPLHF TGTGCCAGCTCACCACCCAGCCCCGGAGGGAATTCACCCCTCCACTTT
TRBJ2-7 . few TRBV2 CAGRRDGSSYEQYF TGTGCCGGACGCCGGGACGGAAGCTCCTACGAGCAGTACTTC
TRBJ1-1 . . TRBV12-1 CASSFGADGTEAFF TGTGCCAGCAGCTTTGGCGCAGATGGCACTGAAGCTTTCTTT
TRBJ2-1 . . TRBV11-3 CASSLVYNEQFF TGTGCCAGCAGCTTAGTCTACAATGAGCAGTTCTTC
TRBJ2-3 . . TRBV27 CASSGDVGGAGDTQYF TGTGCCAGCAGCGGTGATGTTGGGGGCGCGGGAGATACGCAGTATTTT
TRBJ2-6 . . TRBV7-6 CASSPRTAFSGANVLTF TGTGCCAGCAGCCCTCGGACAGCCTTCTCTGGGGCCAACGTCCTGACTTTC
TRBJ2-3 TRBD1 . TRBV7-9 CASSGGTGVADTQYF TGTGCCAGCAGCGGAGGGACAGGGGTTGCAGATACGCAGTATTTT
TRBJ2-3 TRBD1 . TRBV6-1 CASSRDRGTDTQYF TGTGCCAGCAGTCGGGACAGGGGCACAGATACGCAGTATTTT
TRBJ1-3 . . TRBV30 CATGGSSGNTIYF TGTGCCACGGGTGGTAGCTCTGGAAACACCATATATTTT
TRBJ2-7 TRBD2 . TRBV7-9 CASSLALAGVGYRSYEQYF TGTGCCAGCAGCTTAGCGCTAGCGGGAGTAGGATATCGGTCCTACGAGCAGTACTTC
TRBJ1-5 . few TRBV5-4 CASGYQPQHF TGTGCCAGCGGTTATCAGCCCCAGCATTTT
TRBJ2-6 . . TRBV30 CAWSYRAGANVLTF TGTGCCTGGAGTTACAGGGCTGGGGCCAACGTCCTGACTTTC
TRBJ1-5 . . TRBV6-6 CASSYGGGGNQPQHF TGTGCCAGCAGTTACGGCGGGGGAGGCAATCAGCCCCAGCATTTT
TRBJ1-1 . . TRBV7-9 CASSLDPGSAEAFF TGTGCCAGCAGCTTAGATCCAGGGTCAGCAGAAGCTTTCTTT
TRBJ1-5 . . TRBV21-1 CASRASGGVKDSNQPQHF TGTGCCAGCAGGGCTAGCGGGGGAGTTAAGGATAGCAATCAGCCCCAGCATTTT
TRBJ1-4 . . TRBV19 CASKEGGSGEKLFF TGTGCCAGTAAGGAGGGCGGGTCGGGTGAAAAACTGTTTTTT
TRBJ1-5 . few TRBV10-1 CASSEVVREPQHF TGCGCCAGCAGTGAGGTCGTCAGGGAGCCCCAGCATTTT
TRBJ2-5 . . TRBV7-8 CASSPTAPKETQYF TGTGCCAGCAGCCCTACCGCCCCAAAAGAGACCCAGTACTTC
TRBJ1-1 . . TRBV4-3 CASSQEELRGEAFF TGCGCCAGCAGCCAAGAGGAACTGCGCGGTGAAGCTTTCTTT
TRBJ2-1 TRBD2 once TRBV7-9 CASSRGTSGIEAHNEQFF TGTGCCAGCAGCCGAGGGACTAGCGGTATAGAGGCGCACAATGAGCAGTTCTTC
TRBJ2-1 TRBD2 once TRBV18 CASSPNGLAGPRNNEQFF TGTGCCAGCTCACCGAATGGACTAGCGGGTCCCAGAAACAATGAGCAGTTCTTC
TRBJ2-5 TRBD1 once TRBV7-6 CASSRGTGIKETQYF TGTGCCAGCAGCCGCGGGACAGGGATTAAGGAGACCCAGTACTTC
TRBJ2-3 TRBD1 . TRBV7-9 CASSLGETGGTKDTQYF TGTGCCAGCAGCTTAGGGGAGACAGGGGGCACAAAAGATACGCAGTATTTT
TRBJ2-5 TRBD1 . TRBV19 CASSILGQGEETQYF TGTGCCAGTAGTATTCTCGGTCAGGGGGAAGAGACCCAGTACTTC
TRBJ1-5 . . TRBV18 CASSLDAGGNQPQHF TGTGCCAGCTCGCTGGACGCCGGGGGCAATCAGCCCCAGCATTTT
TRBJ1-2 TRBD1 . TRBV6-1 CASSARDRVDGYTF TGTGCCAGCAGCGCCCGAGACAGGGTGGATGGCTACACCTTC
TRBJ2-4 TRBD1 . TRBV30 CAWSGWDRGNIQYF TGTGCCTGGAGTGGATGGGACAGGGGAAACATTCAGTACTTC
TRBJ1-2 . . TRBV5-5 CASSLARGTSGYTF TGTGCCAGCAGCTTGGCGCGGGGGACATCCGGCTACACCTTC
TRBJ2-5 . . TRBV7-3 CASSLGGGGQETQYF TGTGCCAGCAGCTTAGGAGGAGGGGGCCAAGAGACCCAGTACTTC
TRBJ2-2 . . TRBV19 CASSSRDRPTGELFF TGTGCCAGTAGTTCCCGAGACAGGCCCACCGGGGAGCTGTTTTTT
TRBJ2-2 TRBD2 . TRBV19 CASTRGWGLAGDTGELFF TGTGCCAGTACCAGAGGGTGGGGACTAGCGGGAGACACCGGGGAGCTGTTTTTT